This T cell receptor beta chain was obtained from a study of T cells in Graves' hyperthyroidism and ophthalmopathy. Hyperthyroidism, newly diagnosed and lasting under 2 months, affected patients aged 18 to 65. Cells are PBMCs isolated from about 10 ml of fresh blood. This CDR3 has 15 residues. Germline-derived CDR1 and CDR2 are SEHNR and FQNEAQ (reference sequence). Trimming removed 2 bases at V and 7 bases at J, with 15 bases between. TCR beta CDR3 region amplification was performed from RNA transcripts. An initial round of RT-PCR targeting the TCR CDR3 relied on the HTBI primer set. TCRdb reprocessed the multiplex PCR reads via MiXCR and lists one record per CDR3 protein. Counted here are about 690,000 distinct CDR3 sequences, roughly 17% occurring once; the ten biggest clones make up around 15%. This clonotype was recorded many times.

The sequence was collected from a man aged 50-59 years with Graves' hyperthyroidism. The chain carries TRBV7-9 and TRBJ2-1; D call uncertain. Sequencing used blood. CDR3 residues: CASSLPRRLGNEQFF. CDR3 in DNA: TGTGCCAGCAGCTTACCTAGAAGGTTAGGTAATGAGCAGTTCTTC.